A selection of T cell receptor beta chains follows, all from one sample in a study of T cell responses to AZD1222 COVID-19 vaccine. Only in-frame clones appear in the TCRdb table, and some are missing; sequencing was by immunoSEQ multiplex PCR. This sample yields fewer than 130,000 clones, of which about 90% are seen a single time; 2.5% belongs to the top ten. This sample comprised peripheral blood, obtained 28 days after the second AZD1222 dose. These receptors all come from an adult who received the AZD1222 COVID-19 vaccine. Each CDR3 is given with its conserved first and last residue. A D gene is named only where the DNA matches it firmly. Clone size is shown for a subset of rows, as once, few, many or a class of expanded clone.

v_call: TRBV5-6; j_call: TRBJ2-7; cdr3_length: 16; clone_size: once; d_call: TRBD1; cdr3_aa: CASSLYSTGGTYEQYF; cdr3_nt: TGTGCCAGCAGCTTGTATTCTACAGGGGGCACCTACGAGCAGTACTTC
v_call: TRBV4-2; j_call: TRBJ2-5; cdr3_length: 15; clone_size: NA; d_call: TRBD1; cdr3_aa: CASSQATGVTETQYF; cdr3_nt: TGTGCCAGCAGCCAAGCGACAGGGGTTACGGAGACCCAGTACTTC
v_call: TRBV4-2; j_call: TRBJ2-7; cdr3_length: 17; clone_size: NA; d_call: TRBD2; cdr3_aa: CASSQDREASGSHEQYF; cdr3_nt: TGTGCCAGCAGCCAAGATCGAGAGGCTAGCGGGAGCCACGAGCAGTACTTC
v_call: TRBV5-4; j_call: TRBJ1-1; cdr3_length: 14; clone_size: NA; d_call: NA; cdr3_aa: CASSVRKVDTEAFF; cdr3_nt: TGTGCCAGCAGCGTGAGGAAGGTTGACACTGAAGCTTTCTTT
v_call: TRBV9; j_call: TRBJ1-1; cdr3_length: 14; clone_size: NA; d_call: NA; cdr3_aa: CASSADRTNTEAFF; cdr3_nt: TGTGCCAGCAGCGCCGACAGGACAAACACTGAAGCTTTCTTT
v_call: TRBV3-1/TRBV3-2; j_call: TRBJ1-2; cdr3_length: 14; clone_size: NA; d_call: NA; cdr3_aa: CASSQERGAYGYTF; cdr3_nt: TGTGCCAGCAGCCAAGAGAGGGGGGCGTATGGCTACACCTTC
v_call: TRBV30; j_call: TRBJ1-2; cdr3_length: 12; clone_size: once; d_call: NA; cdr3_aa: CAWRPRHYGYTF; cdr3_nt: TGTGCCTGGAGGCCCCGCCACTATGGCTACACCTTC
v_call: TRBV19; j_call: TRBJ1-2; cdr3_length: 14; clone_size: NA; d_call: TRBD1; cdr3_aa: CASSTQGAGYGYTF; cdr3_nt: TGTGCCAGTAGTACACAGGGGGCAGGCTATGGCTACACCTTC
v_call: TRBV5-1; j_call: TRBJ1-4; cdr3_length: 14; clone_size: once; d_call: TRBD1; cdr3_aa: CASARNRGNEKLFF; cdr3_nt: TGCGCCAGCGCTAGGAACAGGGGAAATGAAAAACTGTTTTTT
v_call: TRBV11-2; j_call: TRBJ1-5; cdr3_length: 17; clone_size: NA; d_call: TRBD1; cdr3_aa: CASSLGQGPGSNQPQHF; cdr3_nt: TGTGCCAGCAGCCTCGGACAGGGGCCTGGGAGCAATCAGCCCCAGCATTTT
v_call: TRBV19; j_call: TRBJ1-2; cdr3_length: 14; clone_size: NA; d_call: TRBD1; cdr3_aa: CASSIGRGNYGYTF; cdr3_nt: TGTGCCAGTAGTATAGGCAGGGGGAACTATGGCTACACCTTC
v_call: TRBV4-2; j_call: TRBJ2-7; cdr3_length: 11; clone_size: few; d_call: NA; cdr3_aa: CASSSSYEQYF; cdr3_nt: TGTGCCAGCAGCTCCTCCTACGAGCAGTACTTC
v_call: TRBV6-1; j_call: TRBJ2-7; cdr3_length: 18; clone_size: NA; d_call: TRBD1; cdr3_aa: CASSAPGTGGSFLYEQYF; cdr3_nt: TGTGCCAGCAGTGCACCCGGGACAGGGGGCTCTTTCCTCTACGAGCAGTACTTC
v_call: TRBV29-1; j_call: TRBJ2-7; cdr3_length: 13; clone_size: NA; d_call: NA; cdr3_aa: CSVEDGNSYEQYF; cdr3_nt: TGCAGCGTTGAGGACGGGAACTCCTACGAGCAGTACTTC
v_call: TRBV12-3/TRBV12-4; j_call: TRBJ1-2; cdr3_length: 12; clone_size: NA; d_call: NA; cdr3_aa: CASSLGRYGYTF; cdr3_nt: TGTGCCAGCAGTTTAGGACGTTATGGCTACACCTTC
v_call: TRBV28; j_call: TRBJ1-4; cdr3_length: 16; clone_size: NA; d_call: NA; cdr3_aa: CASKKPGGATNEKLFF; cdr3_nt: TGTGCCAGCAAAAAGCCTGGGGGCGCAACTAATGAAAAACTGTTTTTT
v_call: TRBV30; j_call: TRBJ2-1; cdr3_length: 14; clone_size: NA; d_call: NA; cdr3_aa: CAWSVVPPYNEQFF; cdr3_nt: TGTGCCTGGAGTGTAGTCCCCCCCTACAATGAGCAGTTCTTC
v_call: TRBV18; j_call: TRBJ1-5; cdr3_length: 17; clone_size: few; d_call: NA; cdr3_aa: CASSPLPISNLNQPQHF; cdr3_nt: TGTGCCAGCTCACCGTTGCCTATCAGTAACTTGAATCAGCCCCAGCATTTT
v_call: TRBV11-2; j_call: TRBJ1-3; cdr3_length: 12; clone_size: NA; d_call: NA; cdr3_aa: CASSPQGNTIYF; cdr3_nt: TGTGCCAGCAGTCCACAGGGTAACACCATATATTTT
v_call: TRBV28; j_call: TRBJ1-5; cdr3_length: 14; clone_size: NA; d_call: NA; cdr3_aa: CASSLSAQGQPQHF; cdr3_nt: TGTGCCAGCAGTTTATCTGCGCAGGGACAGCCCCAGCATTTT
v_call: TRBV6-5; j_call: TRBJ1-6; cdr3_length: 13; clone_size: NA; d_call: NA; cdr3_aa: CASTGFYNSPLHF; cdr3_nt: TGTGCCAGCACCGGTTTCTATAATTCACCCCTCCACTTT
v_call: TRBV29-1; j_call: TRBJ2-1; cdr3_length: 16; clone_size: once; d_call: TRBD2; cdr3_aa: CSSRTSGRISYNEQFF; cdr3_nt: TGCAGCTCACGGACTAGCGGGAGGATTTCCTACAATGAGCAGTTCTTC
v_call: TRBV19; j_call: TRBJ2-2; cdr3_length: 15; clone_size: NA; d_call: NA; cdr3_aa: CASSMGGSNTGELFF; cdr3_nt: TGTGCCAGTAGTATGGGCGGATCGAACACCGGGGAGCTGTTTTTT
v_call: TRBV6-5; j_call: TRBJ2-7; cdr3_length: 13; clone_size: NA; d_call: TRBD1; cdr3_aa: CASDPGQGYEQYF; cdr3_nt: TGTGCCAGCGACCCGGGACAGGGCTACGAGCAGTACTTC
v_call: TRBV4-1; j_call: TRBJ1-4; cdr3_length: 14; clone_size: NA; d_call: NA; cdr3_aa: CASSYTVGREKLFF; cdr3_nt: TGCGCCAGCAGCTACACGGTCGGGCGTGAAAAACTGTTTTTT
v_call: TRBV6-5; j_call: TRBJ2-7; cdr3_length: 15; clone_size: NA; d_call: TRBD2; cdr3_aa: CASSYSASGNYEQYF; cdr3_nt: TGTGCCAGCAGTTACTCCGCTAGCGGTAATTACGAGCAGTACTTC
v_call: TRBV20-1; j_call: TRBJ2-7; cdr3_length: 17; clone_size: NA; d_call: NA; cdr3_aa: CSASPMSGEPLSYEQYF; cdr3_nt: TGCAGTGCTAGTCCAATGTCGGGGGAACCTTTATCCTACGAGCAGTACTTC
v_call: TRBV10-1; j_call: TRBJ2-3; cdr3_length: 15; clone_size: NA; d_call: NA; cdr3_aa: CASSDSGAVADTQYF; cdr3_nt: TGCGCCAGCAGTGACTCGGGAGCTGTTGCAGATACGCAGTATTTT
v_call: TRBV10-3; j_call: TRBJ2-7; cdr3_length: 14; clone_size: NA; d_call: TRBD1; cdr3_aa: CAISKGQSSYEQYF; cdr3_nt: TGTGCCATCAGTAAGGGACAGAGCTCCTACGAGCAGTACTTC
v_call: TRBV5-5; j_call: TRBJ1-1; cdr3_length: 17; clone_size: NA; d_call: TRBD1; cdr3_aa: CASSLVAGQGRRTEAFF; cdr3_nt: TGTGCCAGCAGCTTGGTTGCCGGACAGGGAAGAAGAACTGAAGCTTTCTTT
v_call: TRBV6-5; j_call: TRBJ1-6; cdr3_length: 15; clone_size: once; d_call: NA; cdr3_aa: CASTKQNPYNSPLHF; cdr3_nt: TGTGCCAGCACTAAACAGAACCCCTATAATTCACCCCTCCACTTT
v_call: TRBV7-2; j_call: TRBJ2-1; cdr3_length: 14; clone_size: NA; d_call: TRBD2; cdr3_aa: CASSLSGRANEQFF; cdr3_nt: TGTGCCAGCAGCTTAAGCGGGAGGGCCAATGAGCAGTTCTTC
v_call: TRBV11-3; j_call: TRBJ2-2; cdr3_length: 13; clone_size: NA; d_call: NA; cdr3_aa: CASSFQNTGELFF; cdr3_nt: TGTGCCAGCAGCTTTCAGAACACCGGGGAGCTGTTTTTT
v_call: TRBV7-3; j_call: TRBJ2-3; cdr3_length: 13; clone_size: NA; d_call: NA; cdr3_aa: CASRMYSTDTQYF; cdr3_nt: TGTGCCAGCAGAATGTATAGCACAGATACGCAGTATTTT
v_call: TRBV28; j_call: TRBJ1-6; cdr3_length: 15; clone_size: few; d_call: NA; cdr3_aa: CASSLSGMYNSPLHF; cdr3_nt: TGTGCCAGCAGTTTGTCAGGGATGTATAATTCACCCCTCCACTTT
v_call: TRBV27; j_call: TRBJ2-7; cdr3_length: 15; clone_size: NA; d_call: NA; cdr3_aa: CASSPGGGVKFEQYF; cdr3_nt: TGTGCCAGCAGCCCTGGAGGGGGCGTAAAGTTCGAGCAGTACTTC
v_call: TRBV18; j_call: TRBJ1-2; cdr3_length: 14; clone_size: once; d_call: NA; cdr3_aa: CASSPPVTRPGYTF; cdr3_nt: TGTGCCAGCTCACCACCGGTCACAAGGCCCGGCTACACCTTC
v_call: TRBV12-3/TRBV12-4; j_call: TRBJ1-2; cdr3_length: 13; clone_size: NA; d_call: NA; cdr3_aa: CASSPGRGYGYTF; cdr3_nt: TGTGCCAGCAGTCCGGGCAGGGGCTATGGCTACACCTTC
v_call: TRBV12-3/TRBV12-4; j_call: TRBJ1-1; cdr3_length: 13; clone_size: NA; d_call: NA; cdr3_aa: CASTLDPHTEAFF; cdr3_nt: TGTGCCAGCACTTTAGATCCCCACACTGAAGCTTTCTTT
v_call: TRBV19; j_call: TRBJ2-1; cdr3_length: 13; clone_size: NA; d_call: TRBD1; cdr3_aa: CASLRTGYNEQFF; cdr3_nt: TGTGCCAGTTTACGGACAGGCTACAATGAGCAGTTCTTC
v_call: TRBV21-1; j_call: TRBJ2-7; cdr3_length: 15; clone_size: NA; d_call: NA; cdr3_aa: CASSKGDRETYEQYF; cdr3_nt: TGTGCCAGCAGCAAGGGAGACAGGGAGACCTACGAGCAGTACTTC
v_call: TRBV7-2; j_call: TRBJ2-2; cdr3_length: 15; clone_size: NA; d_call: NA; cdr3_aa: CASSSWGTHTGELFF; cdr3_nt: TGTGCCAGCAGCTCATGGGGGACTCACACCGGGGAGCTGTTTTTT
v_call: TRBV10-3; j_call: TRBJ1-4; cdr3_length: 16; clone_size: NA; d_call: NA; cdr3_aa: CAISESSGSTNEKLFF; cdr3_nt: TGTGCCATCAGTGAGTCGTCAGGGTCAACTAATGAAAAACTGTTTTTT
v_call: TRBV28; j_call: TRBJ2-3; cdr3_length: 13; clone_size: NA; d_call: NA; cdr3_aa: CASSSGFSDTQYF; cdr3_nt: TGTGCCAGCAGTTCAGGGTTCTCAGATACGCAGTATTTT
v_call: TRBV28; j_call: TRBJ1-4; cdr3_length: 15; clone_size: NA; d_call: NA; cdr3_aa: CASSSLRATNEKLFF; cdr3_nt: TGTGCCAGCAGTTCGCTCAGAGCAACTAATGAAAAACTGTTTTTT
v_call: TRBV7-2; j_call: TRBJ1-6; cdr3_length: 15; clone_size: NA; d_call: NA; cdr3_aa: CASSARDRESSPLHF; cdr3_nt: TGTGCCAGCAGCGCGAGGGACCGGGAAAGTTCACCCCTCCACTTT
v_call: TRBV19; j_call: TRBJ1-5; cdr3_length: 15; clone_size: NA; d_call: TRBD1; cdr3_aa: CASSPTGNSNQPQHF; cdr3_nt: TGTGCCAGTAGTCCGACAGGGAATAGCAATCAGCCCCAGCATTTT
v_call: TRBV7-6; j_call: TRBJ2-5; cdr3_length: 14; clone_size: NA; d_call: NA; cdr3_aa: CASSLNNVRETQYF; cdr3_nt: TGTGCCAGCAGCTTAAACAACGTTAGGGAGACCCAGTACTTC
v_call: TRBV28; j_call: TRBJ1-2; cdr3_length: 15; clone_size: once; d_call: TRBD1; cdr3_aa: CASSPRTGVPYGYTF; cdr3_nt: TGTGCCAGCAGTCCCCGTACAGGGGTTCCCTATGGCTACACCTTC
v_call: TRBV24-1; j_call: TRBJ2-2; cdr3_length: 16; clone_size: NA; d_call: NA; cdr3_aa: CATSDSRRTSAGELFF; cdr3_nt: TGTGCCACCAGTGATTCGCGGAGGACCAGCGCCGGGGAGCTGTTTTTT
v_call: TRBV27; j_call: TRBJ1-6; cdr3_length: 14; clone_size: few; d_call: NA; cdr3_aa: CASSLAGRDSPLHF; cdr3_nt: TGTGCCAGCAGTTTAGCAGGGAGGGATTCACCCCTCCACTTT